This T cell receptor beta chain was captured in a study of blood T cell repertoires in COVID-19. About the study: COVID-19 samples, acute and convalescent, were from the United States, Italy and Spain. In each case, the material was cDNA or gDNA derived from T cells, B-cell-depleted T cells, or PBMCs.

Germline V gene data show CDR1 as MNHNS and CDR2 as SASEGT. The CDR3 totals 15 residues. The V gene lost 4 bases and the J gene lost 2 bases, with 12 bases spanning the gap. Authors' analysis steps: Amplifying reference gene primers gave estimates of nucleated cell counts. Using immunoSEQ multiplex PCR, the repertoire was profiled, and TCRdb retains in-frame clones only, with some absent. That table furnishes V, J and clone size, whereas the DNA furnished D and trimming. The sample holds under 350,000 clones, approximately 85% seen once. This clone was detected once. Material: peripheral blood. V gene TRBV6-1 combines with J gene TRBJ1-3; no firm D call. This receptor was taken from a human donor in a cohort sampled during active COVID-19. The chain's CDR3 is CASSVQQRPGNTIYF. CDR3 DNA sequence: TGTGCCAGCAGTGTGCAACAGAGACCTGGAAACACCATATATTTT.